This record concerns one T cell receptor beta chain sequence. Its antigen remains unidentified. Per-base qualities were not stored, and no clone one base away is much larger. These data come from a study of blood T cell repertoires in COVID-19 (dated by TCRdb to 2020 to 2021). About the investigation overall: Samples covering the acute and convalescent phases of COVID-19 were provided by collaborators in the United States, Italy and Spain. The prospective study material was composed of cDNA or gDNA derived from T cells, B-cell-depleted T cells, or PBMCs. Subjects who had been exposed to COVID-19, were actively infected with it, or had recovered from it provided the deeply sampled blood TCRbeta repertoires that made up the dataset. The repertoires were released in a freely available public database meant as a resource for research on the immune response to SARS-CoV-2. The samples were drawn from two sources: the first 160 participants of the ongoing ImmuneRACE study, and 1,200 or so subjects contributed by 6 global collaborators. A de-identified subject ID, COVID-19 status, age in years and sex were almost always included in the sample metadata. HLA class I and class II types, where available, came from metadata supplied by the sample provider rather than from assay-based typing. The paper as a whole reports these results and caveats: The amount of clinical and demographic metadata varied by source and participant and was provided uncurated.

TCRbeta CDR3 regions were amplified from genomic DNA by means of the immunoSEQ Assay, a bias-controlled multiplex PCR. The study's processing was this. Within the assay, amplification of reference gene primers was used to estimate how many nucleated cells each sample contained. Sequence reads were collapsed and filtered to measure the absolute abundance of every unique TCRbeta CDR3 rearrangement. For each sample, productive Simpson clonality was calculated as the square root of Simpson's diversity index over productive rearrangements. The table was pulled from immuneACCESS by TCRdb, which kept in-frame rearrangements only. Such tables lose some clones; where checked, under half of the loss comes from unresolved V genes, and the rest has no known cause. That table is the source of V, J and clone size, and D and trimming were worked out from the DNA. The sample table lists some 11,000 clones, roughly four fifths of them with a count of one. The leading ten clones occupy about a third of the sample.

Whole blood was collected in K2EDTA tubes by collaborating institutions according to the institutions' own protocols. For TCRbeta analysis, collaborators shipped samples as frozen whole blood, isolated PBMCs, or DNA extracted from either of those sample types. The receptor comes from a man aged 45-60 years with active COVID-19. The sequenced sample was peripheral blood.

CDR3 region: CASRPERAGQGSYEQYF. Read as DNA, the sequence is TGTGCCAGCAGACCGGAACGAGCGGGACAGGGATCCTACGAGCAGTACTTC. This chain is built from TRBV2 and TRBJ2-7; the central 9 bases match TRBD1. The CDR3 measures 17 amino acids from cysteine to phenylalanine. Only CDR3 DNA remains: 51 bases, in frame from the first base. At the junction V is shortened by 6 bases and J by 1 base; bases outside the gene matches: 13. CDR1 and CDR2 are drawn from the germline V gene: SNHLY, FYNNEI.